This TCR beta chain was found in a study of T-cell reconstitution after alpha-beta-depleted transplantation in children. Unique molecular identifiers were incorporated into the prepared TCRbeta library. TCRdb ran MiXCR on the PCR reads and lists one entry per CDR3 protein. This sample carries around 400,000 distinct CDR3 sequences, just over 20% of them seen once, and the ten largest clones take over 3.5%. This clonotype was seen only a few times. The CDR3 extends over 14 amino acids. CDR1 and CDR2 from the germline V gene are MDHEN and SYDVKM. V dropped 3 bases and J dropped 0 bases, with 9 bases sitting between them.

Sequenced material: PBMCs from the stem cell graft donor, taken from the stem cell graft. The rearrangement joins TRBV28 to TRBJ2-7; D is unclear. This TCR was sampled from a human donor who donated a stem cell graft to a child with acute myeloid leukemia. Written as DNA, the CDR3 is TGTGCCAGCAGTTTGTTAGACATCTCCTACGAGCAGTACTTC. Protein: CASSLLDISYEQYF.